Below are 16 T cell receptor beta chains sequenced from a single sample in a study of blood T cell repertoires in COVID-19. The data were produced by immunoSEQ multiplex PCR, yet TCRdb's version contains in-frame clones alone and is incomplete. The table lists around 190,000 clones, roughly 83% of them singletons. Material: PBMCs or T cells enriched from blood (not recorded which). Every receptor here comes from a woman aged 30 to 39 who had recovered from COVID-19.

This clone turned up a few times. This rearrangement joins TRBV30 to TRBJ1-2, with D perhaps TRBD1 (6 bases). The CDR3 has 13 amino acids. Deletions cut 5 bases from V and 5 bases from J, with 15 bases between. Germline values: CDR1 GTSNPN, CDR2 SVGIG (reference sequence). The CDR3 is CAWRAGQSYGYTF. CDR3 sequence (DNA): TGTGCCTGGCGTGCCGGACAGTCTTATGGCTACACCTTC.

The rearrangement joins TRBV28 to TRBJ1-2, with D possibly matching TRBD1 (6 bases). This CDR3 has 15 residues. Per germline, CDR1 MDHEN and CDR2 SYDVKM. V was trimmed by 5 bases and J by 1 base, leaving 14 bases between them. CDR3 residues: CASSERNRDNYGYTF. The CDR3 DNA follows: TGTGCCAGCAGTGAGCGGAACAGGGATAACTATGGCTACACCTTC.

V and J are TRBV9 and TRBJ1-1, with 9 positions matching TRBD1. The CDR3 loop spans 14 amino acids. J lost 7 bases, V lost 2 bases, and 6 bases had no gene match. Germline CDR1 is SGDLS and CDR2 is YYNGEE. CDR3 amino acids: CASSVQGQGIEAFF. As DNA, the CDR3 is TGTGCCAGCAGCGTTCAGGGACAGGGAATTGAAGCTTTCTTT. The full variable domain, completed using reference TRBV9 and TRBJ1-1, is DSGVTQTPKHLITATGQRVTLRCSPRSGDLSVYWYQQSLDQGLQFLIQYYNGEERAKGNILERFSAQQFPDLHSELNLSSLELGDSALYFCASSVQGQGIEAFFGQGTRLTVV.

The chain is built from TRBV10-1 and TRBJ1-2, with 8 nucleotides matching TRBD1. The J segment lost 9 bases and the V segment lost 0 bases, leaving 6 bases of the junction unmatched. CDR3 length equals 14 residues. Germline CDR1 reads WNHNN; CDR2 reads SYGVQD (reference sequence). DNA for the CDR3: TGCGCCAGCAGTGAGTCCTTGGACAGGGACAGCTACACCTTC. Residues: CASSESLDRDSYTF.

The chain joins TRBV5-1 to TRBJ2-7; 11 bases agree with TRBD2. Trimming cost V 5 bases and J 1 base; bases outside gene matches: 8. Germline V gives CDR1 SGHRS, CDR2 YFSETQ. This CDR3 has 16 amino acids. CDR3 coding DNA: TGCGCCAGCAGGGGATACGGGACTAGCGGTTCCTACGAGCAGTACTTC. The encoded protein is CASRGYGTSGSYEQYF.

This chain uses TRBV30 with TRBJ2-3; possibly TRBD2 for D (6 bases). Deletions cut 4 bases from V and 0 bases from J, with 26 bases between. CDR3 length equals 19 residues. The germline V gene has CDR1 GTSNPN and CDR2 SVGIG (reference sequence). In nucleotides, the CDR3 is TGTGCCTGGAAGGTCGGAAAGCCCGGGGTAGCGGTTAGCACAGATACGCAGTATTTT. It yields the protein CAWKVGKPGVAVSTDTQYF.

V gene TRBV7-3 combines with J gene TRBJ2-3; perhaps TRBD2 as D (5 bases). The CDR3 runs 14 residues. Germline-derived CDR1 and CDR2 are SGHTA and FQGTGA. V lost 2 bases to trimming and J lost 4 bases, with 10 bases between them. Here the CDR3 reads CASSLSGTSDTQYF. CDR3 DNA sequence: TGTGCCAGCAGCTTATCGGGAACCTCAGATACGCAGTATTTT.

CDR3 protein: CASSPPGQGVYEQYF. CDR3 sequence (DNA): TGTGCCAGCAGCCCCCCAGGACAGGGGGTATACGAGCAGTACTTC. The chain recombines TRBV28 with TRBJ2-7; 10 bases align to TRBD1. The CDR3 sequence is 15 residues long. The V and J ends lost 6 bases and 4 bases, in that order; junction bases with no gene match: 9. Germline V gene data show CDR1 as MDHEN and CDR2 as SYDVKM.

V is TRBV9 and J is TRBJ2-1, with 9 bases aligning to TRBD2. V was clipped by 0 bases and J by 9 bases; unmatched bases: 10. The CDR3 contains 16 residues. Per the germline V gene, CDR1 is SGDLS and CDR2 is YYNGEE. CDR3 bases: TGTGCCAGCAGCGTAGACCCGGGACTAGCTTTAAGTGAGCAGTTCTTC. Translated: CASSVDPGLALSEQFF.

The chain uses TRBV3-1 (or the pseudogene TRBV3-2) and TRBJ1-5; possible D gene TRBD1, 5 bases. This CDR3 is 15 amino acids long. Germline CDR1 and CDR2: LGHDT and YNNKEL (reference sequence). The ends were cut back, 2 bases at V and 3 bases at J, with 11 bases in the middle. CDR3 sequence: CASSQWGVLNQPQHF. The DNA for the CDR3 is TGTGCCAGCAGCCAATGGGGGGTCCTCAATCAGCCCCAGCATTTT.

This sequence joins TRBV7-9 and TRBJ2-1, with D perhaps matching TRBD2 (5 bases). CDR3 size: 12 residues. CDR1 is SEHNR and CDR2 is FQNEAQ in the germline V gene (reference sequence). The ends were cut back, 4 bases at V and 7 bases at J, with 8 bases in the middle. CDR3 protein: CASSWTLNEQFF. The DNA for the CDR3 is TGTGCCAGCAGCTGGACTCTGAATGAGCAGTTCTTC.

This clone was recorded a few times. The chain links TRBV6-5 to TRBJ1-2; 7 positions agree with TRBD1. This CDR3 is 13 amino acids long. Germline V gene lookup returns CDR1 MNHEY and CDR2 SVGAGI. V dropped 2 bases and J dropped 6; count of bases not matched to a gene: 3. Here the CDR3 DNA reads TGTGCCAGCAGTTACGACAGGGTAAATGGCTACACCTTC. Its protein is CASSYDRVNGYTF.

This clone has only a few counts. J is TRBJ1-6 and V is TRBV18, with no clear D. The CDR3 is 14 residues long. Between the trimmed V and J ends, which lost 3 bases and 7 bases, there was a span of 10 bases. Germline V gene data show CDR1 as KGHSH and CDR2 as LQKENI. Written as DNA, the CDR3 is TGTGCCAGCTCACCCGCGGCGGTCAATTCACCCCTCCACTTT. This codes for CASSPAAVNSPLHF.

The chain has TRBV6-1 and TRBJ2-7, with 9 bases fitting TRBD2. The CDR3 loop spans 14 amino acids. Looked up from germline, CDR1 is MNHNS and CDR2 is SASEGT. J gave up 4 bases and V 3 bases, and 4 bases lay outside the gene matches. CDR3 bases: TGTGCCAGCAGTGAGAGCGGGAGGATGTACGAGCAGTACTTC. Protein: CASSESGRMYEQYF.

The chain uses TRBV7-2 and TRBJ2-5, with D possibly being TRBD2 (6 bases). The CDR3 length is 14 residues. The germline gives CDR1 SGHTA, CDR2 FQGNSA. Trimming removed 1 base at V and 2 bases at J, with 8 bases between. The CDR3 nucleotides read TGTGCCAGCAGCTTAGTACGGGGGCAAGAGACCCAGTACTTC. Translated, it gives CASSLVRGQETQYF.

The chain has TRBV27 and TRBJ1-4; possible D gene TRBD1, 5 bases. V lost 6 bases and J 0 bases, leaving 14 bases between the germline ends. Per the germline V gene, CDR1 is MNHEY and CDR2 is SMNVEV (reference sequence). The CDR3 extends over 16 amino acids. The CDR3 DNA reads TGTGCCAGCAGGGTCACAGGCCCTACAACTAATGAAAAACTGTTTTTT. This translates into CASRVTGPTTNEKLFF. The full variable domain, in which reference TRBV27 and TRBJ1-4 provide the parts outside the CDR3, is EAQVTQNPRYLITVTGKKLTVTCSQNMNHEYMSWYRQDPGLGLRQIYYSMNVEVTDKGDVPEGYKVSRKEKRNFPLILESPSPNQTSLYFCASRVTGPTTNEKLFFGSGTQLSVL.